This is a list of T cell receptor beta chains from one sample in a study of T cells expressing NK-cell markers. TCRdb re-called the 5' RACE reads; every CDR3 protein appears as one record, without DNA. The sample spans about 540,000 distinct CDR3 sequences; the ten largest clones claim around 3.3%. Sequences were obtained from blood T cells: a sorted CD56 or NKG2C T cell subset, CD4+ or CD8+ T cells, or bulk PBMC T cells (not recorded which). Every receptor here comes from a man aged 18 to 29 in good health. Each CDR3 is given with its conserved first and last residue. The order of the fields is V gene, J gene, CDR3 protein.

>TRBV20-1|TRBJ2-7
CSARLGSPLGTYEQYF
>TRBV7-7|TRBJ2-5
CASSQRDSEETQYF
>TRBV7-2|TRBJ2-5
CASSLVFAETQYF
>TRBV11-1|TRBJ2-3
CAIRPPRLGALPSTDTQYF
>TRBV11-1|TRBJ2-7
CASSFLALDRGGQYF
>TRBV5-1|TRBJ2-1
CASSPGPGYNEQFF
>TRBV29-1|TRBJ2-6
CSVVQSGFWANVLTF
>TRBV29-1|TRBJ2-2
CSVPRGGNTGELFF
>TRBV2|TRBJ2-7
CASSDPAGTGPYEQYF
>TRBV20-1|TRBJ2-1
CSASPPTGASYNEQFF
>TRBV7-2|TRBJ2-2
CASRDRGQTGELFF
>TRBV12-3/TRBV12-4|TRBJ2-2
CASTIPGGLNTGELFF
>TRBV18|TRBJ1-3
CASSPVLGEGGNTIYF